The present TCR beta chain was sequenced within a study of blood T cell repertoires in COVID-19 (dated by TCRdb to the early 2020s). For the wider study: Samples covering the acute and convalescent phases of COVID-19 were provided by collaborators in the United States, Italy and Spain. The material from the prospective study consisted of cDNA or gDNA derived from T cells, B-cell-depleted T cells, or PBMCs. The dataset comprised deeply sampled blood TCRbeta repertoires from subjects exposed to, actively infected with, or recovered from COVID-19. The repertoires were released in a freely available public database meant as a resource for research on the immune response to SARS-CoV-2. Samples were obtained from the ongoing ImmuneRACE study (first 160 participants) and from 1,254 subjects provided by 6 global collaborators. Sample metadata almost always included a de-identified subject ID, COVID-19 status, age in years and sex. Where available, HLA class I and class II types were taken from metadata supplied by the sample provider and were not determined by assay-based typing. Paper-wide results and their limitations: How much clinical and demographic metadata was included differed by source and by participant, and the metadata was provided uncurated.

Whole blood was collected in K2EDTA tubes by collaborating institutions according to the institutions' own protocols. For TCRbeta analysis, collaborators shipped samples as frozen whole blood, isolated PBMCs, or DNA extracted from either of those sample types. The CDR3 has 18 amino acids, counting the end cysteine and phenylalanine. The read is trimmed to its CDR3 DNA, 54 bases read in frame from base 1. The germline V gene encodes CDR1 SEHNR and CDR2 FQNEAQ (reference sequence). V is cut back by 4 bases and J by 6 bases, with 19 bases in the junction unmatched. The immunoSEQ Assay, a bias-controlled multiplex PCR, was used to amplify TCRbeta CDR3 regions from genomic DNA. Processing in the source paper ran as follows. The number of nucleated cells in each sample was estimated from the amplification of reference gene primers within the assay. To quantify the absolute abundance of each unique TCRbeta CDR3 rearrangement, sequence reads were collapsed and filtered. For each sample, productive Simpson clonality was calculated as the square root of Simpson's diversity index over productive rearrangements. TCRdb holds this immuneACCESS table with in-frame rearrangements only. Some clones are missing; in checked studies, unresolved V genes explain under half, and the rest has no known cause. V and J calls and clone size come straight from that table; D and trimming were deduced from the DNA. This sample has 200,000 to 300,000 clones in its table, and 70% to 90% of those were observed once. The ten largest clones represent approximately 0.7% of the sample.

With regard to this clone: The antigen it binds to is not known. No quality values exist for individual bases; no much larger clone is one base distant.

Sample: peripheral blood. The clonotype comes from a human donor in a cohort sampled during active COVID-19. The rearrangement combines TRBV7-9 with TRBJ1-2; 8 middle bases align to TRBD1. The nucleotides read TGTGCCAGCAGCTCCTCTGGGACAGGTCTTATTAATGAAAATGGCTACACCTTC. Translated, this is CASSSSGTGLINENGYTF. The full variable domain, with segments outside the CDR3 supplied by the reference TRBV7-9 and TRBJ1-2 proteins, appears as DTGVSQNPRHKITKRGQNVTFRCDPISEHNRLYWYRQTLGQGPEFLTYFQNEAQLEKSRLLSDRFSAERPKGSFSTLEIQRTEQGDSAMYLCASSSSGTGLINENGYTFGSGTRLTVV.